Listed below are T cell receptor beta chains from one sample, sequenced in a study of shared clonotypes between healthy human individuals. Assay used: immunoSEQ multiplex PCR; TCRdb lists only in-frame clones, some missing. The data show approximately 240,000 clones, with approximately 70% seen just once and more than 9.5% held by the top ten. The sequencing input was memory CD4+ T cells sorted from blood. These receptors originate from a man younger than 45 in good health. Both conserved end residues are part of each CDR3. The D gene is left open where the match is weak. For some rows the clone size is stated as once, few or many, or as a class when expanded; others skip it.

TRBV11-2,few,TRBJ2-5,.,CASSSQTKETQYF,TGTGCCAGCAGCTCCCAAACTAAAGAGACCCAGTACTTC
TRBV11-3,.,TRBJ2-2,.,CASSLEYNTGELFF,TGTGCCAGCAGCCTAGAATATAACACCGGGGAGCTGTTTTTT
TRBV7-3,few,TRBJ2-3,TRBD2,CASSKREGDTQYF,TGTGCCAGCAGCAAGCGGGAGGGGGATACGCAGTATTTT
TRBV19,.,TRBJ2-7,.,CASSIEGGKPSSYEQYF,TGTGCCAGTAGTATCGAAGGGGGAAAGCCTAGCTCCTACGAGCAGTACTTC
TRBV28,many,TRBJ1-2,TRBD1,CASSVGQGYYGYTF,TGTGCCAGCAGTGTGGGACAGGGTTACTATGGCTACACCTTC
TRBV7-2,.,TRBJ2-1,.,CASSLIRARYNEQFF,TGTGCCAGCAGCTTGATTAGGGCCCGATACAATGAGCAGTTCTTC
TRBV7-2,.,TRBJ2-7,.,CASSLASSRSYEQYF,TGTGCCAGCAGCTTAGCGTCTAGCCGGTCCTACGAGCAGTACTTC
TRBV5-1,many,TRBJ2-1,TRBD2,CASSLFPTASGSSYNEQFF,TGCGCCAGCAGCTTGTTTCCGACGGCTAGCGGGAGCTCCTACAATGAGCAGTTCTTC
TRBV28,.,TRBJ1-5,.,CASSLQGHQPQHF,TGTGCCAGCAGTTTACAGGGCCATCAGCCCCAGCATTTT
TRBV7-9,.,TRBJ2-7,.,CASSQVTSLREQYF,TGTGCCAGCAGCCAAGTGACCTCCCTACGCGAGCAGTACTTC
TRBV5-1,.,TRBJ2-7,.,CASSLIGQSLEQYF,TGCGCCAGCAGCTTGATTGGGCAGAGCCTTGAGCAGTACTTC